Below are 7 T cell receptor beta chains sequenced from a single sample in a study of cytomegalovirus exposure and HLA in healthy donors. The table came from immunoSEQ multiplex PCR; TCRdb's copy has only in-frame clones and leaves some out. The table lists around 54,000 clones, around 90% of them singletons. Sequenced input: PBMCs. The receptors were gathered from a woman between 18 and 29 years old in good health and CMV-seropositive.

The chain carries TRBV19 and TRBJ2-5; 9 nucleotides agree with TRBD2. The CDR3 contains 15 residues. The trim removed 3 bases at V and 4 bases at J, leaving 6 bases unmatched. Germline values: CDR1 LNHDA, CDR2 SQIVND (reference sequence). The CDR3 is CASSIKRGAGETQYF. The CDR3 DNA is TGTGCCAGTAGTATTAAGCGGGGGGCCGGAGAGACCCAGTACTTC.

The chain uses TRBV9 and TRBJ1-4, with 10 bases fitting TRBD1. V lost 0 bases to trimming and J lost 8 bases; unmatched junction nucleotides: 4. The CDR3 totals 15 residues. Germline V CDR1 and CDR2: SGDLS, YYNGEE. The CDR3, as DNA: TGTGCCAGCAGCGTAGGACAGGGGGCGGGGGAAAAACTGTTTTTT. This translates into CASSVGQGAGEKLFF.

The chain joins TRBV15 to TRBJ2-3; 11 bases align to TRBD2. Germline V gene data show CDR1 as LNHNV and CDR2 as YYDKDF (reference sequence). CDR3 length: 15 amino acids. Unmatched junction bases numbered 1, after V lost 0 bases and J lost 5 bases. CDR3 region: CATSRDLAGGDTQYF. The CDR3 bases are TGTGCCACCAGCAGAGACCTAGCGGGGGGAGATACGCAGTATTTT.

This clone appeared once. The same CDR3 arises from other DNA sequences in this sample as well. This rearrangement joins TRBV6-5 to TRBJ1-2, with 9 bases identical to TRBD1. The junction had 4 bases not matched to a gene; V was cut back by 4 bases and J by 4 bases. This CDR3 has 14 amino acids. Per the germline V gene, CDR1 is MNHEY and CDR2 is SVGAGI. The CDR3 DNA reads as TGTGCCAGCAGTTGGGGACAGGGCTTCTATGGCTACACCTTC. Its protein is CASSWGQGFYGYTF.

The chain recombines TRBV5-1 with TRBJ1-6; 8 bases are shared with TRBD1. Germline V gene data show CDR1 as SGHRS and CDR2 as YFSETQ. J lost 7 bases, V lost 3 bases, and 3 bases had no gene match. CDR3 length: 14 amino acids. The DNA for the CDR3 is TGCGCCAGCAGCTACGGACAGGGAAATTCACCCCTCCACTTT. It is translated as CASSYGQGNSPLHF.

This rearrangement joins TRBV28 to TRBJ1-6; D is ambiguous. V was trimmed by 3 bases and J by 5 bases, leaving 14 bases between them. Looked up from germline, CDR1 is MDHEN and CDR2 is SYDVKM. The CDR3 runs 16 residues. CDR3 DNA sequence: TGTGCCAGCAGTTTTTATGGTAGATACGATAATTCACCCCTCCACTTT. This gives the protein CASSFYGRYDNSPLHF.

This chain joins TRBV28 and TRBJ2-7; D possibly corresponds to TRBD1 (5 bases). CDR3 length: 14 amino acids. In germline, CDR1 is MDHEN, CDR2 SYDVKM. Trimming removed 5 bases from V and 2 bases from J, with 13 bases in between. The DNA for the CDR3 is TGTGCCAGCAGTCTCTACAGGAGAGCCTACGAGCAGTACTTC. Its protein is CASSLYRRAYEQYF. Using reference TRBV28 and TRBJ2-7 for the parts outside the CDR3, the full variable domain is DVKVTQSSRYLVKRTGEKVFLECVQDMDHENMFWYRQDPGLGLRLIYFSYDVKMKEKGDIPEGYSVSREKKERFSLILESASTNQTSMYLCASSLYRRAYEQYFGPGTRLTVT.